The source of this T cell receptor beta chain is a study of blood T cell repertoires in COVID-19. Original handling: Scientists estimated how many nucleated cells there were by amplifying reference gene primers. Sequencing used immunoSEQ multiplex PCR; TCRdb keeps in-frame clones, though not all of them. The V and J calls and the clone size are those of that table, but D and trimming were determined from the DNA. The sample has approximately 140,000 clones, 85% to 90% seen once. This clone was seen just once. Germline CDR1 reads MNHNY; CDR2 reads SVGAGI (reference sequence). The V end was cut by 0 bases, the J end by 7 bases, with 15 bases between. CDR3 length: 15 amino acids.

The chain joins TRBV6-6 to TRBJ1-1; D is unclear. This TCR was recovered from a human donor in a cohort sampled during active COVID-19. Sequenced sample: peripheral blood. The chain's CDR3 is CASSYSPTSGYEAFF. CDR3 DNA: TGTGCCAGCAGTTACTCGCCAACCTCGGGGTATGAAGCTTTCTTT.